This section outlines one TCR beta chain sequence together with its context. Its specificity is not known. Germline V gene sequence: CDR1 DFQATT, CDR2 SNEGSKA (reference sequence). CDR3 length: 16 residues. With 3 bases clipped from V and 5 bases from J, the junction kept 15 bases outside the gene matches. Making TCR cDNA involved 5'RACE template switching, which added UMIs and a universal primer site. MiXCR, applied by TCRdb to the 5' RACE reads, yields one record per CDR3 protein. The sample has about 550,000 distinct CDR3 sequences, 15% to 20% seen once. The data stem from a study of T cells after yellow fever vaccination. Study findings and constraints: Post-booster repertoires again held most primary-vaccination clones (about 96% CD4, roughly 89% CD8).

The clonotype originates from a man younger than 40 who received the YFV17D yellow fever vaccine. J is TRBJ2-5 and V is TRBV20-1, with 7 nucleotides matching TRBD2. Specimen: PBMCs, collected 15 days after the yellow fever booster vaccination. CDR3 sequence: CSASGSAGAVGETQYF. In DNA form, the CDR3 reads TGCAGTGCTAGTGGTTCGGCGGGAGCGGTGGGGGAGACCCAGTACTTC.